Described below is a single T cell receptor (beta chain) sequence and its context. What it recognizes is unknown. Produced via immunoSEQ multiplex PCR; TCRdb's table is partial and in-frame only. The sample has 120,000 to 150,000 clones; 80% to 90% are singletons. These data are taken from a study of T cell responses to AZD1222 COVID-19 vaccine. Overall study results and limits: At study baseline, merely six AZD1222 recipients were seropositive. Donors, mostly white British, included more females; clonal diversity was possibly underestimated.

CDR1 is SNHLY, CDR2 FYNNEI, per germline. Between the trimmed V and J ends, which lost 6 bases and 4 bases, there was a span of 17 bases. The CDR3 is made up of 15 amino acids. This sequence was found in an adult in good health. The chain joins TRBV2 to TRBJ2-3, with unresolved D. Sequencing was performed on peripheral blood, taken on day 0 of AZD1222 vaccination. Here the CDR3 reads CASRSDRVGPDTQYF. The CDR3 region has the DNA TGTGCCAGCAGATCAGACCGTGTTGGGCCAGATACGCAGTATTTT.